Detailed here is one T cell receptor (beta chain). Its antigen remains unknown. The data stem from a study of T cells expressing NK-cell markers. Whole-study results and caveats: Specificity for HCMV among expanded NKG2C+ T cell clones was not established.

It was by 5'RACE template switching with UMIs that TCR beta cDNA was made. After re-calling the 5' RACE reads, TCRdb lists one entry per CDR3 protein, DNA absent. The sample totals some 600,000 distinct CDR3 sequences. This CDR3 is 14 amino acids long. CDR1 and CDR2 (germline): MNHNS, SASEGT. Sequencing input: blood T cells: a sorted CD56 or NKG2C T cell subset, CD4+ or CD8+ T cells, or bulk PBMC T cells (not recorded which). The sequence was obtained from a man between 18 and 29 years old in good health. The chain combines TRBV6-1 with TRBJ2-7; TCRdb indicates TRBD1, and absent DNA this call remains unverified. CDR3 sequence: CASSRDWEPAEQYF.